The 32 T cell receptor beta chains below all came from one sample that was sequenced in a study of shared clonotypes between healthy human individuals. Measured with immunoSEQ multiplex PCR; TCRdb has only the in-frame clones, and not every one. The repertoire includes about 490,000 clones, roughly 80% of them detected once, and about 13% sits in the top ten. Input material: PBMCs. These receptors were taken from a woman between 40 and 55 years old in good health. Some clones in this sample may be carry-over from other donors' samples.

The chain is built from TRBV5-4 and TRBJ2-7; a weak D match, TRBD1 (6 bases). Trimming cost V 4 bases and J 2 bases, with 16 bases left between them. From germline, CDR1 is SGHNT and CDR2 YYREEE (reference sequence). There are 15 residues in the CDR3. The DNA for the CDR3 is TGTGCCAGCAGCCAGTTGGGGGACAAGACCTACGAGCAGTACTTC. It translates to CASSQLGDKTYEQYF.

The chain couples TRBV6-1 to TRBJ2-7; a weak D match, TRBD1 (5 bases). The germline V gene encodes CDR1 MNHNS and CDR2 SASEGT. CDR3 length equals 13 residues. Trimming shortened V by 3 bases and J by 2 bases, and 8 bases separated the two germline ends. CDR3 sequence: CASSDTGTYEQYF. The CDR3 DNA sequence: TGTGCCAGCAGTGACACAGGAACCTACGAGCAGTACTTC.

This clone was picked up many times. The chain couples TRBV5-4 to TRBJ2-1, with TRBD2 matching 9 bases. Germline CDR1 reads SGHNT; CDR2 reads YYREEE (reference sequence). This CDR3 is 19 amino acids long. The J segment lost 0 bases and the V segment lost 4 bases, leaving 14 bases of the junction unmatched. The CDR3 loop reads CASSPGGLAGYSSYNEQFF. The CDR3, as DNA: TGTGCCAGCAGCCCAGGGGGGCTAGCGGGGTACAGCTCCTACAATGAGCAGTTCTTC.

The chain uses TRBV7-2 and TRBJ2-7; 11 bases are a match to TRBD2. Per germline, CDR1 SGHTA and CDR2 FQGNSA. V shed 4 bases and J 7 bases; nucleotides not matched to a gene: 12. This CDR3 spans 16 amino acids. The CDR3: CASSSYLAGGLVEQYF. In DNA form, the CDR3 reads TGTGCCAGCAGCTCGTATCTAGCGGGGGGCCTTGTAGAGCAGTACTTC.

With respect to this clone: Other DNA variants within this sample encode the same CDR3. V is TRBV11-2 and J is TRBJ2-5; D remains ambiguous. CDR3 length: 11 amino acids. V lost 5 bases to trimming and J lost 5 bases, with 6 bases between them. CDR1 is SGHAT and CDR2 is FQNNGV in the germline V gene. In nucleotides, the CDR3 is TGTGCCAGCAGCACTGGGGAGACCCAGTACTTC. Translation: CASSTGETQYF.

This clone was counted only a few times. The rearrangement uses TRBV21-1 and TRBJ1-2. TRBV21-1 corresponds to a pseudogene. The CDR3 is 16 residues long. In nucleotides, the CDR3 is TGTGCCAGCAGCAAAGAGGCAAGAGGAAATTGCTATGGCTACACCTTC. Its protein product is CASSKEARGNCYGYTF.

The V call is TRBV5-1, the J call TRBJ1-1; 7 bases are a match to TRBD1. V lost 2 bases and J lost 1; bases outside the gene matches: 2. Germline-derived CDR1 and CDR2 are SGHRS and YFSETQ. CDR3 length: 14 amino acids. CDR3 in DNA: TGCGCCAGCAGCTTCTCAGGGGGGAACACTGAAGCTTTCTTT. Translating it yields CASSFSGGNTEAFF.

This clone was recorded once. The chain couples TRBV9 to TRBJ2-7; D may be TRBD2 (5 bases). Per the germline V gene, CDR1 is SGDLS and CDR2 is YYNGEE. V lost 4 bases and J lost 3, with 17 bases in between. The CDR3 consists of 15 residues. The CDR3 nucleotides are TGTGCCAGCAGCCCGAGCGGATCTAGGGTCTACGAGCAGTACTTC. Its protein product is CASSPSGSRVYEQYF.

The rearrangement links TRBV18 to TRBJ2-2; 10 bases are a match to TRBD1. The J segment lost 4 bases and the V segment lost 3 bases, leaving 5 bases of the junction unmatched. This CDR3 contains 16 residues. Germline CDR1 KGHSH, CDR2 LQKENI. As DNA, the CDR3 is TGTGCCAGCTCACCGAGACAGGGGGCGAGCACCGGGGAGCTGTTTTTT. Its protein is CASSPRQGASTGELFF.

This clone was seen just once. This chain links TRBV7-9 with TRBJ2-1; 11 bases match TRBD2. The J segment lost 6 bases and the V segment lost 6 bases, leaving 4 bases of the junction unmatched. Germline values: CDR1 SEHNR, CDR2 FQNEAQ (reference sequence). The CDR3 extends over 14 amino acids. The CDR3 DNA follows: TGTGCCAGCAGAGCTAGCGGGAGGACCAATGAGCAGTTCTTC. Protein: CASRASGRTNEQFF. The complete variable domain, with remaining parts taken from reference TRBV7-9 and TRBJ2-1, reads DTGVSQNPRHKITKRGQNVTFRCDPISEHNRLYWYRQTLGQGPEFLTYFQNEAQLEKSRLLSDRFSAERPKGSFSTLEIQRTEQGDSAMYLCASRASGRTNEQFFGPGTRLTVL.

J is TRBJ1-2 and V is TRBV28, with D tentatively TRBD1 (5 bases). The CDR3 runs to 12 residues. V lost 8 bases, J lost 8 bases, and 15 bases lay in between. Looked up from germline, CDR1 is MDHEN and CDR2 is SYDVKM. CDR3 region: CASQGGPLGYTF. CDR3 bases: TGTGCCAGCCAGGGAGGGCCTCTGGGCTACACCTTC.

J is TRBJ2-3 and V is TRBV11-2, with D possibly matching TRBD1 (5 bases). The CDR3 totals 15 residues. Germline V gives CDR1 SGHAT, CDR2 FQNNGV. The V gene lost 4 bases and the J gene lost 0 bases, with 11 bases spanning the gap. This CDR3 reads CASSYQTASTDTQYF. The CDR3 coding sequence is TGTGCCAGCAGCTACCAGACAGCCAGCACAGATACGCAGTATTTT.

V usage is TRBV16 and J usage is TRBJ1-1; TRBD1 matches at 7 bases. Trimming cost V 2 bases and J 4 bases; bases outside gene matches: 19. Germline V gene lookup returns CDR1 KGHSY and CDR2 FQNENV. The CDR3 is made up of 19 amino acids. The CDR3 DNA follows: TGTGCCAGCAGCCAAAGGGGAGACAGGGAGTCCACGTTGTGCACTGAAGCTTTCTTT. This gives the protein CASSQRGDRESTLCTEAFF.

Points on this clone: This sequence is one base from a far larger clone and is likely a read error. The chain is built from TRBV29-1 and TRBJ1-4; D is unclear. The germline V gene encodes CDR1 SQVTM and CDR2 ANQGSEA. The CDR3 totals 13 residues. Trimming removed 1 base from V and 6 bases from J, with 9 bases in between. As DNA, the CDR3 is TGCAGCGTTGAAGTAGGGTGCGATGAAAAACTGTTTTTT. It translates to CSVEVGCDEKLFF. Using reference TRBV29-1 and TRBJ1-4 for the parts outside the CDR3, the full variable domain is SAVISQKPSRDICQRGTSLTIQCQVDSQVTMMFWYRQQPGQSLTLIATANQGSEATYESGFVIDKFPISRPNLTFSTLTVSNMSPEDSSIYLCSVEVGCDEKLFFGSGTQLSVL.

The V and J genes are TRBV9 and TRBJ2-2, with 13 nucleotides matching TRBD2. J was trimmed by 0 bases and V by 4 bases; bases with no gene match: 6. The CDR3 is made up of 18 amino acids. The germline CDR1 and CDR2 sequences are SGDLS and YYNGEE. The DNA for the CDR3 is TGTGCCAGCAGCCCTCGACTAGCGGGAGGCGCGAACACCGGGGAGCTGTTTTTT. It translates to CASSPRLAGGANTGELFF.

The chain joins TRBV5-1 to TRBJ1-1; D is possibly TRBD1 (5 bases). This CDR3 has 14 residues. V dropped 4 bases and J dropped 1 base, with 11 bases sitting between them. Germline V lookup: CDR1 SGHRS, CDR2 YFSETQ. CDR3 nucleotide sequence: TGCGCCAGCAGCGTAGGGACGGCGAACACTGAAGCTTTCTTT. Protein: CASSVGTANTEAFF.

The gene calls are TRBV2 and TRBJ1-3; D is possibly TRBD1 (6 bases). Germline V gene lookup returns CDR1 SNHLY and CDR2 FYNNEI. The CDR3 spans 15 residues. V lost 4 bases and J 4 bases, leaving 14 bases between the germline ends. CDR3 residues: CASSVSGTIGNTIYF. CDR3 sequence (DNA): TGTGCCAGCAGTGTATCCGGGACAATCGGAAACACCATATATTTT.

The CDR3 DNA reads TGTGCCAGCAGCCCAGGGTTGGGGGGGTCCTACGAGCAGTACTTC. Its translation is CASSPGLGGSYEQYF. The rearrangement uses TRBV7-2 and TRBJ2-7; 7 nucleotides agree with TRBD2. Unmatched junction bases numbered 8, after V lost 5 bases and J lost 1 base. This CDR3 comprises 15 residues. Germline V CDR1 and CDR2: SGHTA, FQGNSA.

This clone was observed at least ten times. This chain joins TRBV2 and TRBJ1-5; D ambiguous. The ends were cut back, 3 bases at V and 5 bases at J, with 14 bases in the middle. The germline V gene has CDR1 SNHLY and CDR2 FYNNEI. CDR3 length: 15 residues. In nucleotides, the CDR3 is TGTGCCAGCAGTGACCAGACACGGGGAGATCAGCCCCAGCATTTT. This encodes CASSDQTRGDQPQHF.

This CDR3 reads CSVERGTGPYEQYF. The CDR3 DNA reads TGCAGCGTTGAGAGGGGGACAGGGCCCTACGAGCAGTACTTC. The V and J genes are TRBV29-1 and TRBJ2-7; 9 bases match TRBD1. With 3 bases clipped from V and 2 bases from J, the junction kept 5 bases outside the gene matches. The CDR3 runs 14 residues. Germline assignment: CDR1 SQVTM and CDR2 ANQGSEA.

The genes are TRBV28 and TRBJ2-2; 8 nucleotides line up with TRBD1. Germline V gives CDR1 MDHEN, CDR2 SYDVKM. With V trimmed by 4 bases and J by 4 bases, 11 bases remained unmatched. The length of the CDR3 is 17 residues. CDR3 DNA sequence: TGTGCCAGCAGTTCGCCCACCCCCGGGACAGGCACCGGGGAGCTGTTTTTT. It encodes CASSSPTPGTGTGELFF. Together with reference TRBV28 and TRBJ2-2, the CDR3 gives the full variable domain: DVKVTQSSRYLVKRTGEKVFLECVQDMDHENMFWYRQDPGLGLRLIYFSYDVKMKEKGDIPEGYSVSREKKERFSLILESASTNQTSMYLCASSSPTPGTGTGELFFGEGSRLTVL.

In the case of this clone: A far larger clone is one nucleotide away, so this likely arose from a read error. The chain's CDR3 is CAWGSKGHWRGYIF. The CDR3 DNA reads TGTGCCTGGGGCTCAAAGGGACATTGGCGTGGCTACATCTTC. The chain uses TRBV30 and TRBJ1-2; a possible D gene is TRBD1 (6 bases). From germline, CDR1 is GTSNPN and CDR2 SVGIG (reference sequence). The CDR3 runs to 14 residues.

The J gene is TRBJ2-2, the V gene TRBV19, with 7 bases matching TRBD2. Unmatched junction bases numbered 2, after V lost 2 bases and J lost 2 bases. From germline, CDR1 is LNHDA and CDR2 SQIVND (reference sequence). This CDR3 is 15 amino acids long. The CDR3 loop reads CASSISSGNTGELFF. In nucleotides, the CDR3 is TGTGCCAGTAGTATATCTAGCGGAAACACCGGGGAGCTGTTTTTT.

The CDR3 loop reads CASSHGLEQYF. In nucleotides, the CDR3 is TGTGCCAGCAGTCACGGATTGGAGCAGTACTTC. V usage is TRBV14 and J usage is TRBJ2-7; D gene uncertain. CDR1 is SGHDN, CDR2 FVKESK, per germline. CDR3 length: 11 amino acids. V lost 6 bases, J lost 7 bases, and 10 bases lay in between.

With regard to this clone: With a far larger clone one base away, a read error is the likely cause. Other DNA sequences in the sample encode the same CDR3. The chain joins TRBV2 to TRBJ2-2; D is possibly TRBD1 (5 bases). Trimming shortened V by 2 bases and J by 2 bases, and 12 bases separated the two germline ends. The CDR3 is 16 amino acids. Germline V lookup: CDR1 SNHLY, CDR2 FYNNEI. The CDR3 sequence: CASSEQGITNTGELFF. CDR3 in DNA: TGTGCCAGCAGTGAACAGGGAATTACTAACACCGGGGAGCTGTTTTTT.

Of note for this clone: This likely traces to a read error, being one base from a far larger clone. The V gene is TRBV9, the J gene TRBJ2-5; D is undetermined. V dropped 2 bases and J dropped 0 bases, with 11 bases sitting between them. From germline, CDR1 is SGDLS and CDR2 YYNGEE. CDR3 size: 15 residues. The CDR3 loop reads CASSVYSEYQETQYF. CDR3 nucleotides: TGTGCCAGCAGCGTTTACAGCGAGTACCAAGAGACCCAGTACTTC.

As DNA, the CDR3 is TGTGCCAGCAGTGGACAGACTAACTATGGCTACACCTTC. Residues: CASSGQTNYGYTF. The chain combines TRBV2 with TRBJ1-2; weak D call: TRBD1 (5 bases). The CDR3 is 13 amino acids. The germline V gene encodes CDR1 SNHLY and CDR2 FYNNEI. Between the trimmed V and J ends, which lost 4 bases and 0 bases, there was a span of 6 bases.

The chain recombines TRBV6-1 with TRBJ2-1, with 9 bases identical to TRBD2. V lost 10 bases, J lost 3 bases, and 7 bases stayed unmatched. The CDR3 is made up of 14 amino acids. CDR1 is MNHNS, CDR2 SASEGT, per germline. CDR3 sequence reads: CATNSGSFYNEQFF. The CDR3 DNA reads TGTGCCACCAATAGCGGGAGTTTCTACAATGAGCAGTTCTTC.

On this clone itself: A far larger clone is just one base off, so this is likely a read error. The chain links TRBV30 to TRBJ1-6; 8 bases are shared with TRBD1. CDR3 length: 18 residues. Trimming cost V 1 base and J 7 bases; bases outside gene matches: 15. Looked up from germline, CDR1 is GTSNPN and CDR2 is SVGIG (reference sequence). The CDR3, as DNA: TGTGCCTGGAGTGGCAGTCGGACAGGGCTGTCTGTAAATTCACCCCTCCACTTT. Its protein product is CAWSGSRTGLSVNSPLHF.

This chain connects TRBV4-3 to TRBJ2-3, with 11 bases fitting TRBD2. This CDR3 contains 15 residues. Per the germline V gene, CDR1 is LGHNA and CDR2 is YSLEER. Trimming cost V 6 bases and J 3 bases; bases outside gene matches: 5. This CDR3 is CASSRSGRGTDTQYF. CDR3 nucleotide sequence: TGCGCCAGCAGTCGTAGCGGGAGGGGTACAGATACGCAGTATTTT.

The chain uses TRBV2 and TRBJ2-3, with D possibly called TRBD1 or TRBD2 (5 bases each). V was clipped by 6 bases and J by 5 bases, with 9 bases between them. The germline V gene encodes CDR1 SNHLY and CDR2 FYNNEI. The CDR3 sequence is 12 residues long. CDR3 sequence (DNA): TGTGCCAGCAGGGGGGAAGTAGATACGCAGTATTTT. It encodes CASRGEVDTQYF. The entire variable domain, with the rest obtained from reference TRBV2 and TRBJ2-3, is as follows: EPEVTQTPSHQVTQMGQEVILRCVPISNHLYFYWYRQILGQKVEFLVSFYNNEISEKSEIFDDQFSVERPDGSNFTLKIRSTKLEDSAMYFCASRGEVDTQYFGPGTRLTVL.

In DNA form, the CDR3 reads TGCAGCGTTGAAGGAGGGGCTGGAAACACCATATATTTT. Translation gives CSVEGGAGNTIYF. The rearrangement links TRBV29-1 to TRBJ1-3, with D possibly TRBD1 on 5 matching bases. Germline V gene sequence: CDR1 SQVTM, CDR2 ANQGSEA. The V end lost 1 base, the J end lost 2 bases, and 6 bases lay between the germline ends. The CDR3 sequence is 13 residues long.